This T cell receptor (beta chain) was obtained from a study of blood T cell repertoires in COVID-19. Study at large: From the United States, Italy and Spain came samples of acute and convalescent COVID-19. In each case, the material was cDNA or gDNA derived from T cells, B-cell-depleted T cells, or PBMCs.

V lost 4 bases to trimming and J lost 7 bases, with 8 bases between them. CDR1 is MDHEN, CDR2 SYDVKM, per germline. This CDR3 contains 12 residues. Clones were read by immunoSEQ multiplex PCR, and TCRdb kept only the in-frame ones, dropping some. The sample carries approximately 280,000 clones, 86% recorded once. Source material: peripheral blood. The chain is built from TRBV28 and TRBJ1-3; D is ambiguous. The receptor was isolated from a woman aged 25 to 39 who had recovered from COVID-19. In nucleotides, the CDR3 is TGTGCCAGCAGTTCAGGTCATAACACCATATATTTT. Protein product: CASSSGHNTIYF.